Listed here are 21 T cell receptor beta chains from one sample, sequenced in a study of siplizumab effects on memory and regulatory T cells. The table came from immunoSEQ multiplex PCR; TCRdb's copy has only in-frame clones and leaves some out. The profile shows approximately 50,000 clones, over 85% of them singletons. The sample taken for sequencing was CD8+ T cells sorted from blood. Every receptor here comes from a human donor in good health.

CDR3 sequence: CAYRTGLYYTF. The CDR3 DNA is TGTGCCTACCGGACAGGGCTCTACTACACCTTC. This sequence joins TRBV30 and TRBJ1-2; the match to TRBD1 covers 8 bases. The CDR3 is 11 residues long. V shed 7 bases, J shed 10 bases, and the junction held 8 bases outside the gene matches. CDR1 and CDR2 from the germline V gene are GTSNPN and SVGIG (reference sequence). Based on the CDR3 plus reference TRBV30 and TRBJ1-2, the full variable domain is SQTIHQWPATLVQPVGSPLSLECTVEGTSNPNLYWYRQAAGRGLQLLFYSVGIGQISSEVPQNLSASRPQDRQFILSSKKLLLSDSGFYLCAYRTGLYYTFGSGTRLTVV.

V gene TRBV10-3 combines with J gene TRBJ2-7; D tentatively fits TRBD1 or TRBD2 (5 bases each). V was shortened by 4 bases and J by 5 bases, with 12 bases between the two germline ends. Germline CDR1 and CDR2: ENHRY and SYGVKD. There are 13 residues in the CDR3. For the CDR3, the DNA is TGTGCCATCAGTGGAGGGGATTCCGACGAGCAGTACTTC. Translation gives CAISGGDSDEQYF.

The chain is built from TRBV6-1 and TRBJ2-7; 7 positions match TRBD1. V lost 1 base to trimming and J lost 4 bases; unmatched junction nucleotides: 10. In germline, CDR1 is MNHNS, CDR2 SASEGT. The CDR3 loop spans 16 amino acids. CDR3 residues: CASSEEENTGAYEQYF. CDR3 nucleotide sequence: TGTGCCAGCAGTGAAGAAGAAAACACAGGGGCGTACGAGCAGTACTTC.

The chain is built from TRBV5-5 and TRBJ2-2; D gene unclear. V gave up 4 bases and J gave up 2 bases, with 12 bases separating them. CDR1 is SGHKS, CDR2 YYEKEE, per germline (reference sequence). This CDR3 is built from 15 residues. Here the CDR3 reads CASSAAVFNTGELFF. The CDR3 bases are TGTGCCAGCAGCGCCGCGGTATTTAACACCGGGGAGCTGTTTTTT.

The V and J genes are TRBV9 and TRBJ2-1, with 9 bases that match TRBD2. Germline V lookup: CDR1 SGDLS, CDR2 YYNGEE. This CDR3 is built from 14 residues. With V trimmed by 5 bases and J by 10 bases, 10 bases remained unmatched. The CDR3 protein is CASSQPMTSGEQFF. For the CDR3, the DNA is TGTGCCAGCAGTCAACCGATGACTAGCGGAGAGCAGTTCTTC.

This clone was picked up one time. The genes are TRBV5-1 and TRBJ2-1, with 8 bases fitting TRBD2. From germline, CDR1 is SGHRS and CDR2 YFSETQ. The junction had 6 bases not matched to a gene; V was cut back by 2 bases and J by 8 bases. This CDR3 is built from 14 residues. The CDR3 sequence is CASSLAGALDEQFF. The CDR3 DNA reads as TGCGCCAGCAGCTTAGCGGGAGCTCTCGATGAGCAGTTCTTC.

The chain employs TRBV9 and TRBJ2-1; possibly TRBD2 for D (6 bases). V lost 0 bases and J lost 0, with 10 bases in between. CDR3 length equals 16 residues. Per germline, CDR1 SGDLS and CDR2 YYNGEE. The chain's CDR3 is CASSVGGGTSYNEQFF. The CDR3 DNA reads as TGTGCCAGCAGCGTAGGGGGCGGGACCTCCTACAATGAGCAGTTCTTC.

CDR3 amino acids: CASRTGQGSYNEQFF. CDR3 nucleotide sequence: TGTGCCAGCAGGACGGGACAGGGATCCTACAATGAGCAGTTCTTC. The chain is built from TRBV6-1 and TRBJ2-1, with 9 bases lining up with TRBD1. The CDR3 runs 15 residues. V trimming: 6 bases; J trimming: 1 base; junction bases outside the gene matches: 4. Germline CDR1 and CDR2: MNHNS and SASEGT.

J is TRBJ1-1 and V is TRBV27; weak D call: TRBD1 (6 bases). The germline CDR1 and CDR2 sequences are MNHEY and SMNVEV (reference sequence). V was pared by 6 bases and J by 1 base, with 15 bases between. This CDR3 has 15 residues. The chain's CDR3 is CASRYRVVPNTEAFF. The CDR3 region has the DNA TGTGCCAGCAGGTACAGGGTAGTACCGAACACTGAAGCTTTCTTT.

V usage is TRBV30 and J usage is TRBJ2-3, with D possibly being TRBD2 (6 bases). Germline values: CDR1 GTSNPN, CDR2 SVGIG (reference sequence). This CDR3 contains 15 residues. V was shortened by 4 bases and J by 2 bases, with 16 bases between the two germline ends. The CDR3 DNA is TGTGCCTGGAACATTGGGGGGAGCACCACAGATACGCAGTATTTT. Amino acids: CAWNIGGSTTDTQYF.

The CDR3: CASSPGTVSYEQYF. In DNA, the CDR3 is TGCGCCAGCAGCCCTGGGACAGTCTCCTACGAGCAGTACTTC. The chain links TRBV4-1 to TRBJ2-5; TRBD1 aligns across 7 bases. The J call may be wrong; the DNA end is better matched by TRBJ2-7. The CDR3 is made up of 14 amino acids. CDR1 is MGHRA, CDR2 YSYEKL, per germline.

V and J are TRBV7-3 and TRBJ2-1, with 7 bases lining up with TRBD2. The CDR3 runs 15 residues. J was trimmed by 2 bases and V by 5 bases; bases with no gene match: 6. Germline V gene sequence: CDR1 SGHTA, CDR2 FQGTGA. CDR3 nucleotides: TGTGCCAGCAGCGTGACTAGCTCGCCCTACAATGAGCAGTTCTTC. Translating it yields CASSVTSSPYNEQFF. The whole variable domain, remainder taken from reference TRBV7-3 and TRBJ2-1, is GAGVSQTPSNKVTEKGKYVELRCDPISGHTALYWYRQSLGQGPEFLIYFQGTGAADDSGLPNDRFFAVRPEGSVSTLKIQRTERGDSAVYLCASSVTSSPYNEQFFGPGTRLTVL.

The chain joins TRBV5-1 to TRBJ2-2; D remains unclear. The V gene lost 1 base and the J gene lost 5 bases, with 3 bases spanning the gap. Germline V CDR1 and CDR2: SGHRS, YFSETQ. The CDR3 totals 12 residues. DNA for the CDR3: TGCGCCAGCAGCTTGTTTACCGGGGAGCTGTTTTTT. Translating gives CASSLFTGELFF.

CDR3 sequence: CASSDFIAPRGEKLFF. The CDR3 bases are TGCGCCAGCAGTGATTTTATCGCCCCAAGGGGTGAAAAACTGTTTTTT. The chain carries TRBV10-2 and TRBJ1-4; weak D call: TRBD1 (5 bases). V was shortened by 3 bases and J by 7 bases, with 18 bases between the two germline ends. Germline V gives CDR1 WSHSY, CDR2 SAAADI. This CDR3 spans 16 amino acids.

The V call is TRBV11-1, the J call TRBJ2-7; D is tentatively TRBD1 or TRBD2 (6 bases each). The germline V gene has CDR1 SGHAT and CDR2 FQDESV (reference sequence). With 5 bases removed from V and 2 bases from J, the gap between germline ends came to 19 bases. The CDR3 length is 16 residues. CDR3 in amino acids: CASSPLRGRIPYEQYF. The CDR3 DNA is TGTGCCAGCAGCCCCCTACGGGGGCGGATACCCTACGAGCAGTACTTC.

This rearrangement joins TRBV10-3 to TRBJ2-2; no clear D gene. The CDR3 is 13 amino acids. Germline V gene data show CDR1 as ENHRY and CDR2 as SYGVKD. V was trimmed by 8 bases and J by 3 bases, leaving 10 bases between them. CDR3 sequence (DNA): TGTGCCATCGGGCGGAGCGACACCGGGGAGCTGTTTTTT. Translation: CAIGRSDTGELFF.

This chain connects TRBV9 to TRBJ2-4, with a possible D match to TRBD1 (5 bases). The V gene's germline CDR1 is SGDLS and CDR2 YYNGEE. The CDR3 is 16 amino acids. Trimming removed 3 bases at V and 7 bases at J, with 20 bases between. DNA of the CDR3: TGTGCCAGCAGCGCAGACAGAGGCCTGATTGGGAACATTCAGTACTTC. Translated, it gives CASSADRGLIGNIQYF.

The chain has TRBV9 and TRBJ2-2; 9 nucleotides align to TRBD2. The CDR3 is 17 amino acids. Germline V gene sequence: CDR1 SGDLS, CDR2 YYNGEE. V was clipped by 1 base and J by 7 bases; unmatched bases: 11. The CDR3 spells CASSVNLAGGPNGELFF. In DNA, the CDR3 is TGTGCCAGCAGCGTAAATTTGGCGGGAGGGCCGAACGGGGAGCTGTTTTTT.

The chain uses TRBV5-8 and TRBJ2-3; no reliable D call. The CDR3 is 13 residues long. Trimming pared 4 bases from V and 3 bases from J, leaving 9 bases between. Per the germline V gene, CDR1 is SGHTS and CDR2 is YDEGEE. The CDR3: CASSQSGTDTQYF. In DNA form, the CDR3 reads TGTGCCAGCAGCCAAAGTGGTACAGATACGCAGTATTTT.

As DNA, the CDR3 is TGTGCCAGCAGCTTTGACCCCACGGACTACTATGGCTACACCTTC. It codes for CASSFDPTDYYGYTF. The gene calls are TRBV5-4 and TRBJ1-2, with unresolved D. Germline assignment: CDR1 SGHNT and CDR2 YYREEE (reference sequence). Deletions cut 2 bases from V and 3 bases from J, with 14 bases between. The CDR3 is made up of 15 amino acids.

The genes are TRBV5-1 and TRBJ2-1; D assignment may be TRBD1 or TRBD2 (5 bases each). CDR1 is SGHRS, CDR2 YFSETQ, per germline. The CDR3 spans 15 residues. Trimming pared 4 bases from V and 4 bases from J, leaving 15 bases between. The CDR3 bases are TGCGCCAGCAGCCTACGGGACCTATTATACAATGAGCAGTTCTTC. Protein sequence: CASSLRDLLYNEQFF.